Each of the 13 T cell receptor beta chains below was sequenced from the same sample in a study of T cells in Graves' hyperthyroidism and ophthalmopathy. Amplification of TCR beta CDR3 regions used RNA as the template. The TCR CDR3 first-round RT-PCR relied on the HTBI primer set. TCRdb processed the multiplex PCR reads anew with MiXCR; each CDR3 protein has one entry. The profile covers approximately 630,000 distinct CDR3 sequences, with about 17% appearing a single time and approximately 3.8% taken by the ten largest. Sequenced: blood. The receptors were sampled from a woman aged 25 to 39 with Graves' hyperthyroidism.

This clonotype was seen many times. The rearrangement uses TRBV27 and TRBJ1-5; 8 bases map to TRBD1. Germline CDR1 MNHEY, CDR2 SMNVEV (reference sequence). Trimming removed 1 base from V and 1 base from J; junction bases left unmatched: 3. This CDR3 has 16 residues. CDR3 residues: CASSLFGDRSNQPQHF. The CDR3 DNA reads as TGTGCCAGCAGTTTATTCGGGGACAGGAGCAATCAGCCCCAGCATTTT.

A remark on this clonotype: With a much larger clone just one base away, this may be a read error. The V call is TRBV7-8, the J call TRBJ1-1, with D unclear. The CDR3 is 15 amino acids. Germline V gene sequence: CDR1 SGHVS, CDR2 FQNEAQ. Trimming left V 5 bases short and J 1 base short, with 14 bases between. CDR3 DNA sequence: TGTGCCAGCAGCCCTCGGAAAGGGAGGAACACTGAAGCTTTCTTT. Amino acid sequence: CASSPRKGRNTEAFF.

The genes are TRBV13 and TRBJ1-1; tentative D call: TRBD1 (5 bases). The CDR3 contains 14 residues. V was clipped by 5 bases and J by 1 base, with 11 bases between them. Germline lookup yields CDR1 PRHDT and CDR2 FYEKMQ (reference sequence). Written as DNA, the CDR3 is TGTGCCAGCAGCCACTTGGGGCAGAACACTGAAGCTTTCTTT. Its translation: CASSHLGQNTEAFF.

This clonotype was counted many times. The genes are TRBV7-8 and TRBJ2-5, with 15 bases that match TRBD2. Losses at the gene ends were 5 bases for V and 5 bases for J; bases not matched to a gene: 9. Looked up from germline, CDR1 is SGHVS and CDR2 is FQNEAQ. The CDR3 contains 17 residues. CDR3 coding DNA: TGTGCCAGCAGCCTCCGGACTAGCGGGAGGGCCCTTGAGACCCAGTACTTC. It encodes CASSLRTSGRALETQYF.

This clonotype was counted once. Given a much more abundant clone one base away, this may be a read error. The rearrangement joins TRBV28 to TRBJ2-1; possible D gene TRBD1, 7 bases. The CDR3 spans 16 residues. Per germline, CDR1 MDHEN and CDR2 SYDVKM. The CDR3 DNA is TGTGCCAGCGGTTTAGAGAGCTCAGGGGGGTACAATGAGCAGTTCTTC. This encodes CASGLESSGGYNEQFF.

This clonotype was seen at least ten times. The chain joins TRBV3-1 to TRBJ2-3; possible D gene TRBD2, 5 bases. Per the germline V gene, CDR1 is LGHDT and CDR2 is YNNKEL (reference sequence). CDR3 length: 14 amino acids. The ends were cut back, 4 bases at V and 1 base at J, with 9 bases in the middle. The chain's CDR3 is CASSLLVRTDTQYF. The DNA for the CDR3 is TGTGCCAGCAGCCTACTAGTCCGCACAGATACGCAGTATTTT.

This clonotype has ten or more counts. The J gene is TRBJ2-2, the V gene TRBV27, with D tentatively TRBD2 (5 bases). Germline CDR1 reads MNHEY; CDR2 reads SMNVEV (reference sequence). This CDR3 comprises 13 residues. The V and J ends lost 7 bases and 5 bases respectively, with 11 bases between them. The CDR3 nucleotides are TGTGCCAGCAAAAAAACTAGGACCGGGGAGCTGTTTTTT. Protein: CASKKTRTGELFF.

This clonotype was found many times. This sequence joins TRBV13 and TRBJ2-1; TRBD2 matches 9 bases. Germline trimming cut 4 bases from V and 8 bases from J; bases unmatched to any gene: 6. CDR3 length equals 14 residues. Germline lookup yields CDR1 PRHDT and CDR2 FYEKMQ (reference sequence). The CDR3, as DNA: TGTGCCAGCAGCTCCGGGGGACTAGCCGATGAGCAGTTCTTC. Protein product: CASSSGGLADEQFF.

This clonotype was detected a few times. V is TRBV10-1 and J is TRBJ2-5; 9 bases align to TRBD2. The CDR3 sequence is 14 residues long. Looked up from germline, CDR1 is WNHNN and CDR2 is SYGVQD (reference sequence). V was clipped by 3 bases and J by 5 bases; unmatched bases: 4. This chain's CDR3 is CASSDSGSRETQYF. DNA for the CDR3: TGCGCCAGCAGTGATAGCGGGAGTCGGGAGACCCAGTACTTC.

Ten or more counts support this clonotype. In DNA, the CDR3 is TGTGCCAGCCGGAAGGCCCTGGGCGGTAATTCACCCCTCCACTTT. It is translated as CASRKALGGNSPLHF. The rearrangement uses TRBV28 and TRBJ1-6; D ambiguous. Trimming left V 8 bases short and J 6 bases short, with 17 bases between. Germline CDR1 and CDR2: MDHEN and SYDVKM. The CDR3 consists of 15 residues. Full variable domain (rest looked up from reference TRBV28 and TRBJ1-6): DVKVTQSSRYLVKRTGEKVFLECVQDMDHENMFWYRQDPGLGLRLIYFSYDVKMKEKGDIPEGYSVSREKKERFSLILESASTNQTSMYLCASRKALGGNSPLHFGNGTRLTVT.

This clonotype has a count of ten or more. The chain carries TRBV18 and TRBJ2-7; D is possibly TRBD1 (6 bases). The CDR3 loop spans 15 amino acids. Germline V gene sequence: CDR1 KGHSH, CDR2 LQKENI. The V end lost 3 bases, the J end lost 1 base, and 13 bases lay between the germline ends. The CDR3 DNA reads as TGTGCCAGCTCACCTCCCGGGACATGGTCCTACGAGCAGTACTTC. Protein: CASSPPGTWSYEQYF.

CDR3 DNA: TGCAGTGCTTTTCTCGGGACTAGCGGGACGAACACCGGGGAGCTGTTTTTT. This codes for CSAFLGTSGTNTGELFF. V usage is TRBV20-1 and J usage is TRBJ2-2, with TRBD2 identical over 13 bases. Losses at the gene ends were 5 bases for V and 0 bases for J; bases not matched to a gene: 6. The CDR3 covers 17 residues. Germline CDR1 and CDR2: DFQATT and SNEGSKA (reference sequence).

The V gene is TRBV20-1, the J gene TRBJ2-3; no firm D call. CDR1 is DFQATT, CDR2 SNEGSKA, per germline (reference sequence). The CDR3 sequence is 15 residues long. Trimming left V 0 bases short and J 5 bases short, with 15 bases between. Written as DNA, the CDR3 is TGCAGTGCTAGAGATGGGTTAAGCGCTGAAGATACGCAGTATTTT. Translated: CSARDGLSAEDTQYF.